Each of the 20 T cell receptor beta chains below was sequenced from the same sample in a study of molecular identifiers for immune sequencing clone quantification. MiXCR, run by TCRdb on the PCR reads, gives a single entry per CDR3 protein. The sample consists of fewer than 75,000 distinct CDR3 sequences, over 15% of them appearing once. Input material: naive CD8+ T cells from blood, with Jurkat cell RNA spiked in. The subset was: FACS-sorted CD8+CD4-CCR7+CD45RA+ naive T cells. The receptors were sampled from a human donor in good health. Some libraries in this study had Jurkat cell RNA spiked in.

This clonotype was counted ten times or more. The V call is TRBV6-2 or TRBV6-3, the J call TRBJ2-3, with D tentatively TRBD2 (5 bases). Trimming left V 7 bases short and J 3 bases short, with 23 bases between. This CDR3 comprises 17 residues. Germline assignment: CDR1 MNHEY and CDR2 SVGEGT. The DNA for the CDR3 is TGTGCCAGCACCTCCCTCAAGGGAGTGAGCGAAACAGATACGCAGTATTTT. This codes for CASTSLKGVSETDTQYF.

This clonotype came up a few times. The V call is TRBV6-5, the J call TRBJ2-7; D might be TRBD1 or TRBD2, each matching 5 bases. Trimming stripped 0 bases from V and 4 bases from J, with 10 bases between. Germline V CDR1 and CDR2: MNHEY, SVGAGI. The CDR3 contains 14 residues. CDR3 DNA sequence: TGTGCCAGCAGTTACTCTCGGGGCTGGTACGAGCAGTACTTC. This gives the protein CASSYSRGWYEQYF.

Details on this clonotype: This may arise from a read error, as a much more abundant clone is one base away. A read error is likely, as this CDR3 ends without the conserved phenylalanine or tryptophan. The rearrangement joins TRBV7-9 to TRBJ2-7, with D maybe TRBD2 (6 bases). The CDR3 extends over 15 amino acids. Germline CDR1 is SEHNR and CDR2 is FQNEAQ (reference sequence). The V and J ends lost 5 bases and 4 bases respectively, with 18 bases between them. In DNA, the CDR3 is TGTGCCAGCAGCCCCTTGACTGCGGGGTCATACGAGCAGTACTCC. Amino acid sequence: CASSPLTAGSYEQYS.

The gene calls are TRBV19 and TRBJ2-1; 7 nucleotides match TRBD2. The CDR3 loop spans 14 amino acids. V shed 1 base, J shed 8 bases, and the junction held 5 bases outside the gene matches. CDR1 LNHDA and CDR2 SQIVND come from the germline V gene (reference sequence). The CDR3 nucleotides read TGTGCCAGTAGTATAGGTGGGAGGGGTTATGAGCAGTTCTTC. Residues: CASSIGGRGYEQFF.

This clonotype was picked up a small number of times. The chain carries TRBV7-3 and TRBJ2-1; 8 positions match TRBD2. The CDR3 consists of 15 residues. J was trimmed by 8 bases and V by 4 bases; bases with no gene match: 10. CDR1 is SGHTA and CDR2 is FQGTGA in the germline V gene. The CDR3 nucleotides read TGTGCCAGCAGCTCCGACATAGCGGGATTGGATGAGCAGTTCTTC. Protein: CASSSDIAGLDEQFF.

This chain links TRBV20-1 with TRBJ2-7; 7 bases agree with TRBD2. The length of the CDR3 is 15 residues. V shed 2 bases, J shed 8 bases, and the junction held 15 bases outside the gene matches. The germline CDR1 and CDR2 sequences are DFQATT and SNEGSKA (reference sequence). The CDR3 DNA reads as TGCAGTGCTAGATTCTTGACACGGGGGGTGGGGAAGCAGTACTTC. Amino acid sequence: CSARFLTRGVGKQYF.

The chain uses TRBV12-3 or TRBV12-4 and TRBJ2-2; TRBD2 aligns across 10 bases. This CDR3 is 18 amino acids long. V lost 4 bases, J lost 1 base, and 9 bases stayed unmatched. CDR3 region: CASSSPLGLAVNTGELFF. CDR3 sequence (DNA): TGTGCCAGCAGTTCCCCCCTTGGACTAGCGGTGAACACCGGGGAGCTGTTTTTT.

In its sample, this clonotype was seen many times. The chain joins TRBV10-3 to TRBJ2-1; D may be TRBD1 (6 bases). Germline CDR1 reads ENHRY; CDR2 reads SYGVKD. There are 15 residues in the CDR3. V lost 0 bases and J lost 7, with 13 bases in between. CDR3 nucleotide sequence: TGTGCCATCAGTGAGTCGGTAGGGCAGGGGAATGAGCAGTTCTTC. This translates into CAISESVGQGNEQFF.

This clonotype was detected many times. The chain carries TRBV7-9 and TRBJ1-5; no reliable D call. Trimming shortened V by 3 bases and J by 6 bases, and 6 bases separated the two germline ends. This CDR3 comprises 12 residues. Germline lookup yields CDR1 SEHNR and CDR2 FQNEAQ (reference sequence). The CDR3 loop is CASSLGGQPQHF. CDR3 nucleotide sequence: TGTGCCAGCAGCTTGGGAGGTCAGCCCCAGCATTTT.

This clonotype was detected a few times. The junction differs from germline at one of its ends, possibly a read error. This chain links TRBV12-3 or TRBV12-4 with TRBJ2-7; D is perhaps TRBD2 (5 bases). CDR3 length: 12 amino acids. This CDR3 is CASSLRGSERYF. The CDR3 bases are TGTGCCAGCAGTTTAAGAGGGAGCGAGCGGTACTTC.

The sample holds many counts of this clonotype. This chain uses TRBV20-1 with TRBJ2-4; D tentatively fits TRBD1 or TRBD2 (7 bases each). This CDR3 is built from 15 residues. The V gene's germline CDR1 is DFQATT and CDR2 SNEGSKA (reference sequence). Between the trimmed V and J ends, which lost 4 bases and 0 bases, there was a span of 13 bases. CDR3 amino acids: CSATGGVVAKNIQYF. Here the CDR3 DNA reads TGCAGTGCTACAGGGGGGGTCGTAGCCAAAAACATTCAGTACTTC.

The V gene is TRBV19, the J gene TRBJ1-1, with D tentatively TRBD1 (5 bases). V was cut by 7 bases and J by 4 bases, with 10 bases left in between. Germline CDR1 and CDR2: LNHDA and SQIVND (reference sequence). The CDR3 is 12 amino acids. The CDR3 sequence: CASNQGRTEAFF. The CDR3 nucleotides read TGTGCCAGTAATCAGGGACGCACTGAAGCTTTCTTT. The variable domain in full, completed from reference TRBV19 and TRBJ1-1, reads DGGITQSPKYLFRKEGQNVTLSCEQNLNHDAMYWYRQDPGQGLRLIYYSQIVNDFQKGDIAEGYSVSREKKESFPLTVTSAQKNPTAFYLCASNQGRTEAFFGQGTRLTVV.

Comment on this clonotype: This may stem from a read error, because a much larger clone lies one nucleotide away. This chain connects TRBV24-1 to TRBJ2-7, with D tentatively TRBD1 or TRBD2 (5 bases each). The CDR3 runs to 15 residues. The germline CDR1 and CDR2 sequences are KGHDR and SFDVKD. The CDR3 DNA is TGTGCCACCAGTGCCCGAGAGGGGCGGACCTACGAGCAGTGCTTC. Residues: CATSAREGRTYEQCF.

This clonotype was counted many times. V is TRBV28 and J is TRBJ2-7; no clear D. The CDR3 length is 15 residues. Between the trimmed V and J ends, which lost 6 bases and 6 bases, there was a span of 21 bases. CDR1 is MDHEN, CDR2 SYDVKM, per germline. CDR3 residues: CASSPPTLSLIEQYF. As DNA, the CDR3 is TGTGCCAGCAGCCCCCCGACGCTCTCCTTAATCGAGCAGTACTTC.

This clonotype was picked up many times. The chain is built from TRBV9 and TRBJ1-1; no clear D gene. From germline, CDR1 is SGDLS and CDR2 YYNGEE. The CDR3 spans 13 residues. V lost 2 bases and J 3 bases, leaving 8 bases between the germline ends. For the CDR3, the DNA is TGTGCCAGCAGCGTGGGGAGGTACACTGAAGCTTTCTTT. It codes for CASSVGRYTEAFF.

The rearrangement joins TRBV9 to TRBJ1-2; TRBD1 matches 8 bases. Germline V gene sequence: CDR1 SGDLS, CDR2 YYNGEE. The CDR3 covers 14 residues. Trimming cost V 5 bases and J 5 bases; bases outside gene matches: 8. The CDR3 spells CASRGTGPTYGYTF. As DNA, the CDR3 is TGTGCCAGCAGAGGGACAGGCCCGACGTATGGCTACACCTTC.

This clonotype was observed many times. The chain has TRBV3-1 and TRBJ1-5, with D hard to call. V was trimmed by 0 bases and J by 6 bases, leaving 3 bases between them. Germline V gives CDR1 LGHDT, CDR2 YNNKEL (reference sequence). The CDR3 extends over 12 amino acids. CDR3 DNA sequence: TGTGCCAGCAGCCAAGAATCTCAGCCCCAGCATTTT. Encoded protein: CASSQESQPQHF. Complete variable domain (other parts from reference TRBV3-1 and TRBJ1-5): DTAVSQTPKYLVTQMGNDKSIKCEQNLGHDTMYWYKQDSKKFLKIMFSYNNKELIINETVPNRFSPKSPDKAHLNLHINSLELGDSAVYFCASSQESQPQHFGDGTRLSIL.

This clonotype showed up many times. The DNA of the CDR3 is TGTGCCAGCAGCCCGGGACTAGCGGGGAGGGATGAGCAGTTCTTC. Amino acids: CASSPGLAGRDEQFF. The chain employs TRBV14 and TRBJ2-1, with 13 bases aligning to TRBD2. With 4 bases clipped from V and 8 bases from J, the junction kept 5 bases outside the gene matches. This CDR3 comprises 15 residues. Germline-derived CDR1 and CDR2 are SGHDN and FVKESK.

This clonotype was detected many times. The chain is built from TRBV4-1 and TRBJ2-7, with unresolved D. This CDR3 spans 13 amino acids. CDR1 and CDR2 from the germline V gene are MGHRA and YSYEKL. Trimming left V 0 bases short and J 2 bases short, with 5 bases between. The DNA for the CDR3 is TGCGCCAGCAGCCAAGAGAATACCTACGAGCAGTACTTC. Translated: CASSQENTYEQYF.

This clonotype came up many times. The chain joins TRBV12-3 or TRBV12-4 to TRBJ2-5; 7 nucleotides match TRBD1. The ends lost 2 bases at V and 4 bases at J; junction bases unmatched: 4. The CDR3 contains 14 residues. In nucleotides, the CDR3 is TGTGCCAGCAGTTTATCAGGGGGAGTAGAGACCCAGTACTTC. Translated, it gives CASSLSGGVETQYF.